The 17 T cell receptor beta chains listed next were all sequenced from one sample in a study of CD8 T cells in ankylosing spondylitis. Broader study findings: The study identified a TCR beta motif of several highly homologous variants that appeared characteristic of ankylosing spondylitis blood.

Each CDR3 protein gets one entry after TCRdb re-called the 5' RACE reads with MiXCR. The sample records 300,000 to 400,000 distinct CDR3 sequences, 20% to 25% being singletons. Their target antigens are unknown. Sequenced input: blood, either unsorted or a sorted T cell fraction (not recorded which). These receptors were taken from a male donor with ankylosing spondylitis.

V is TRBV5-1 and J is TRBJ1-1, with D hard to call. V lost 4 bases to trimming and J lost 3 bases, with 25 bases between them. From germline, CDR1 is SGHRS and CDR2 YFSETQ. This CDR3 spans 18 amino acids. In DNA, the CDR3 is TGCGCCAGCAGCCTCGAGGGAAGGGCAATCCGATTGGACACTGAAGCTTTCTTT. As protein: CASSLEGRAIRLDTEAFF.

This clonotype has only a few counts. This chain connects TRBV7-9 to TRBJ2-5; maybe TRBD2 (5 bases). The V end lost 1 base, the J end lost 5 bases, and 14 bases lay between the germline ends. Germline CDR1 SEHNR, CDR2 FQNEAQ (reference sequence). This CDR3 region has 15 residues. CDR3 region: CASSLDLTSLETQYF. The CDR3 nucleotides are TGTGCCAGCAGCTTAGACCTTACTAGTTTGGAGACCCAGTACTTC.

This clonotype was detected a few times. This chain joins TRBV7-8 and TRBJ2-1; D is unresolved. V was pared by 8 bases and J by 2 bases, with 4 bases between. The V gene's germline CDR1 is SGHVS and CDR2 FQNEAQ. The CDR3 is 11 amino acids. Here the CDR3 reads CASGAYNEQFF. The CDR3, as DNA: TGTGCCAGCGGGGCCTACAATGAGCAGTTCTTC.

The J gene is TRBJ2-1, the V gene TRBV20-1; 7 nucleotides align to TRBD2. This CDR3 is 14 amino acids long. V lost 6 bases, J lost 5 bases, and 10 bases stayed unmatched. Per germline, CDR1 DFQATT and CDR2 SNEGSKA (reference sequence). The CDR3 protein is CSAATRLADNEQFF. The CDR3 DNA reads TGCAGTGCCGCGACACGTCTAGCGGACAATGAGCAGTTCTTC.

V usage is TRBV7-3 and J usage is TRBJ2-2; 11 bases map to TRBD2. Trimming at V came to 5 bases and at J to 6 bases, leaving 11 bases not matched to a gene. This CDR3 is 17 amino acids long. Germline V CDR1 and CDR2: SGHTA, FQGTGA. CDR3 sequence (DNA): TGTGCCAGCAGCCTGCACACTAGCGGGAGAGGCCCCGGGGAGCTGTTTTTT. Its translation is CASSLHTSGRGPGELFF.

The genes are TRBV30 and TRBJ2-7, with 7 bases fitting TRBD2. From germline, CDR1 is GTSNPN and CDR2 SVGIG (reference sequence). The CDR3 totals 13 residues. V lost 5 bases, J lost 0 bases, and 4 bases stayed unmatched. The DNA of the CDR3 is TGTGCCTGGGCCAGCGGGAACTCCTACGAGCAGTACTTC. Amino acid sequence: CAWASGNSYEQYF.

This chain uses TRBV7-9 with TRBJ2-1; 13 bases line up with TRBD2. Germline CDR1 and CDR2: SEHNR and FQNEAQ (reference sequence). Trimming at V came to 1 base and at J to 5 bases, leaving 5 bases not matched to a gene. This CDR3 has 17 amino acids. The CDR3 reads CASSLVTSGRGHNEQFF. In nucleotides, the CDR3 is TGTGCCAGCAGCTTAGTAACTAGCGGGAGGGGTCACAATGAGCAGTTCTTC.

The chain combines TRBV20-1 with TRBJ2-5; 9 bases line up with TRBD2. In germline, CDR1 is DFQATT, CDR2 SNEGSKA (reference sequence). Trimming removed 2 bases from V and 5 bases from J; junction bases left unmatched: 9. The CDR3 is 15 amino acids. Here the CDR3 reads CSARRRAGGPETQYF. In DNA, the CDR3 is TGCAGTGCTAGAAGGAGGGCGGGAGGGCCGGAGACCCAGTACTTC.

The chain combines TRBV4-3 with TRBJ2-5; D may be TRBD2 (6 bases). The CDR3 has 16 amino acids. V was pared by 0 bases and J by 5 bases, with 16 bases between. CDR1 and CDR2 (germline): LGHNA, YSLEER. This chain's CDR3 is CASSQDLNLGLETQYF. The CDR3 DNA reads TGCGCCAGCAGCCAAGATCTAAATCTGGGACTGGAGACCCAGTACTTC.

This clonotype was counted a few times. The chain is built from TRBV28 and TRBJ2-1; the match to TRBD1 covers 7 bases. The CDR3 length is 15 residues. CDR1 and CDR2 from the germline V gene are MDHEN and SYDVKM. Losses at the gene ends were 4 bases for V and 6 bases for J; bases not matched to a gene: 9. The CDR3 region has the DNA TGTGCCAGCAGTTCCAGACAGGGTTTTGGCAATGAGCAGTTCTTC. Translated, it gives CASSSRQGFGNEQFF. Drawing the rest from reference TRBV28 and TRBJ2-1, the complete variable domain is DVKVTQSSRYLVKRTGEKVFLECVQDMDHENMFWYRQDPGLGLRLIYFSYDVKMKEKGDIPEGYSVSREKKERFSLILESASTNQTSMYLCASSSRQGFGNEQFFGPGTRLTVL.

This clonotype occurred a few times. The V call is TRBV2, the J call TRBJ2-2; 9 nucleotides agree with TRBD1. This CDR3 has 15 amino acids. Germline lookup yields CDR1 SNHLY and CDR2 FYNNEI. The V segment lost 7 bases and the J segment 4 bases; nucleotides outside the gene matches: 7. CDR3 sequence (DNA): TGTGCCAGCAAACCGAGGGACAGGGTCACCGGGGAGCTGTTTTTT. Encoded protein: CASKPRDRVTGELFF.

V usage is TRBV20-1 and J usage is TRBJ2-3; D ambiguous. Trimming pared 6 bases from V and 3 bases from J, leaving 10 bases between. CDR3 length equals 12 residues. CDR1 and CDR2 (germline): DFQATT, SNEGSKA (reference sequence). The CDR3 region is CSALGLTDTQYF. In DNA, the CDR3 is TGCAGTGCCCTCGGTCTTACAGATACGCAGTATTTT.

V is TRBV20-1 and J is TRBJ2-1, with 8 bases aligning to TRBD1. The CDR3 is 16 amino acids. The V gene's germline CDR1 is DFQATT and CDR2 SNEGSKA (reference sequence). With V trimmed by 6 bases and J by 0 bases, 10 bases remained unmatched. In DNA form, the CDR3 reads TGCAGTGCCCCCCGGACAGGGTGGAGCTCCTACAATGAGCAGTTCTTC. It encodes CSAPRTGWSSYNEQFF.

Here the CDR3 reads CSVEARGAQETQYF. In nucleotides, the CDR3 is TGCAGCGTTGAGGCCAGGGGGGCCCAGGAGACCCAGTACTTC. The chain uses TRBV29-1 and TRBJ2-5, with D possibly matching TRBD1 (7 bases). The CDR3 is made up of 14 amino acids. Germline CDR1 is SQVTM and CDR2 is ANQGSEA. The V gene lost 3 bases and the J gene lost 5 bases, with 16 bases spanning the gap.

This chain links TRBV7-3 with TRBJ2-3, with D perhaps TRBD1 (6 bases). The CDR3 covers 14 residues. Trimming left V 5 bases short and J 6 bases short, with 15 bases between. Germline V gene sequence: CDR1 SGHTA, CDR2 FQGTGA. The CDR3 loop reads CASSEQGASDTQYF. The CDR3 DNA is TGTGCCAGCAGCGAACAGGGCGCGTCGGATACGCAGTATTTT.

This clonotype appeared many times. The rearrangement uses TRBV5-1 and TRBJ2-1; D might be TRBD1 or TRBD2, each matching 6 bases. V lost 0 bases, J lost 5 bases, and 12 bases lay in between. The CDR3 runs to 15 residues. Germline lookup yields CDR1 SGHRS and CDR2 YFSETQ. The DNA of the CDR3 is TGCGCCAGCAGCTTGGTTACAGGGAGGAACAATGAGCAGTTCTTC. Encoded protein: CASSLVTGRNNEQFF.

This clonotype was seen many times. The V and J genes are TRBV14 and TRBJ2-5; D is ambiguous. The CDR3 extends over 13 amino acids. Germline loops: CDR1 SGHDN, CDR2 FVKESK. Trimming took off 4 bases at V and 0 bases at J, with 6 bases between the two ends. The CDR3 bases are TGTGCCAGCAGCCTTCCTTACCAAGAGACCCAGTACTTC. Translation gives CASSLPYQETQYF.